Listed here are 23 T cell receptor beta chains from one sample, sequenced in a study of blood T cell repertoires in COVID-19. Produced via immunoSEQ multiplex PCR; TCRdb's table is partial and in-frame only. The sample lists fewer than 450,000 clones; around nine tenths were seen once. The sequencing sample was made of peripheral blood. The receptors originated from a woman in her seventies with COVID-19, enrolled during active disease.

The chain couples TRBV14 to TRBJ1-2, with a tentative D call TRBD1 (6 bases). CDR3 length: 13 residues. CDR1 SGHDN and CDR2 FVKESK come from the germline V gene. V was trimmed by 4 bases and J by 2 bases, leaving 8 bases between them. Here the CDR3 DNA reads TGTGCCAGCAGCCTCGGACAGAACTATGGCTACACCTTC. Protein: CASSLGQNYGYTF.

The CDR3: CASSVGGLPLYGYTF. Here the CDR3 DNA reads TGTGCCAGCAGCGTAGGGGGGCTTCCCCTCTATGGCTACACCTTC. The chain couples TRBV9 to TRBJ1-2; weak D call: TRBD1 (6 bases). The V end lost 0 bases, the J end lost 4 bases, and 13 bases lay between the germline ends. In germline, CDR1 is SGDLS, CDR2 YYNGEE. The CDR3 is 15 amino acids.

This clone occurred once. This sequence joins TRBV6-6 and TRBJ2-7; 7 bases align to TRBD2. V lost 8 bases, J lost 4 bases, and 8 bases stayed unmatched. The CDR3 totals 13 residues. The germline gives CDR1 MNHNY, CDR2 SVGAGI (reference sequence). As DNA, the CDR3 is TGTGCCAGCCTAAGCGGGATCGAATACGAGCAGTACTTC. Amino acid sequence: CASLSGIEYEQYF.

This clone has a handful of counts. The CDR3 spells CASSAIQTGTGALNTEAFF. As DNA, the CDR3 is TGTGCCAGCAGCGCTATCCAAACCGGGACAGGGGCCCTGAACACTGAAGCTTTCTTT. The rearrangement links TRBV5-5 to TRBJ1-1, with TRBD1 matching over 10 bases. Germline CDR1 SGHKS, CDR2 YYEKEE (reference sequence). V gave up 4 bases and J gave up 0 bases; unmatched junction bases: 15. The CDR3 spans 19 residues.

J is TRBJ2-7 and V is TRBV5-4, with 8 bases aligning to TRBD2. The V gene's germline CDR1 is SGHNT and CDR2 YYREEE (reference sequence). The CDR3 length is 14 residues. V trimming: 4 bases; J trimming: 1 base; junction bases outside the gene matches: 4. The CDR3 DNA reads as TGTGCCAGCAGCCCGGGGGGGCCGTCCTACGAGCAGTACTTC. Its protein is CASSPGGPSYEQYF.

This clone has a handful of counts. The chain recombines TRBV6-5 with TRBJ1-1, with D unclear. CDR3 length: 14 amino acids. CDR1 and CDR2 from the germline V gene are MNHEY and SVGAGI. V lost 8 bases and J 0 bases, leaving 13 bases between the germline ends. The CDR3 coding sequence is TGTGCCAGCCTCAGCTGGAGGATGAACACTGAAGCTTTCTTT. Its translation is CASLSWRMNTEAFF.

The chain employs TRBV13 and TRBJ1-3; maybe TRBD1 (5 bases). From germline, CDR1 is PRHDT and CDR2 FYEKMQ (reference sequence). The V and J ends lost 8 bases and 5 bases respectively, with 19 bases between them. The CDR3 length is 15 residues. The CDR3 spells CASCRVVECRNTIYF. CDR3 nucleotide sequence: TGTGCCAGCTGCAGGGTCGTGGAATGTCGAAACACCATATATTTT.

This chain links TRBV19 with TRBJ2-1; TRBD2 aligns across 10 bases. The V segment lost 8 bases and the J segment 3 bases; nucleotides outside the gene matches: 13. The CDR3 runs to 17 residues. From germline, CDR1 is LNHDA and CDR2 SQIVND (reference sequence). CDR3 nucleotides: TGTGCCAGTTGGGGGACTAGCGAGCCGACCGGCTACAATGAGCAGTTCTTC. This translates into CASWGTSEPTGYNEQFF.

The V call is TRBV29-1, the J call TRBJ1-1, with 7 nucleotides matching TRBD1. The CDR3 consists of 13 residues. Germline lookup yields CDR1 SQVTM and CDR2 ANQGSEA. Trimming removed 6 bases from V and 2 bases from J; junction bases left unmatched: 6. CDR3 loop: CSVRTGANTEAFF. The CDR3 DNA is TGCAGCGTGCGGACAGGCGCAAACACTGAAGCTTTCTTT.

CDR3 residues: CASSPPRVAAFF. Here the CDR3 DNA reads TGTGCCAGCAGCCCCCCCCGGGTGGCAGCTTTCTTT. The chain recombines TRBV6-2 or TRBV6-3 with TRBJ1-1; no clear D. This CDR3 region has 12 residues. Trimming pared 6 bases from V and 10 bases from J, leaving 15 bases between. The germline V gene encodes CDR1 MNHEY and CDR2 SVGEGT.

This rearrangement joins TRBV29-1 to TRBJ1-1, with a possible D match to TRBD1 (6 bases). Germline V gene sequence: CDR1 SQVTM, CDR2 ANQGSEA. Trimming cost V 4 bases and J 4 bases, with 10 bases left between them. The CDR3 contains 12 residues. DNA of the CDR3: TGCAGCGTTGGATGGGGGCCCACTGAAGCTTTCTTT. This translates into CSVGWGPTEAFF. Drawing the rest from reference TRBV29-1 and TRBJ1-1, the complete variable domain is SAVISQKPSRDICQRGTSLTIQCQVDSQVTMMFWYRQQPGQSLTLIATANQGSEATYESGFVIDKFPISRPNLTFSTLTVSNMSPEDSSIYLCSVGWGPTEAFFGQGTRLTVV.

A single count supports this clone. The chain uses TRBV18 and TRBJ1-6; D unresolved. V was shortened by 3 bases and J by 8 bases, with 14 bases between the two germline ends. CDR3 length equals 15 residues. The germline gives CDR1 KGHSH, CDR2 LQKENI. Here the CDR3 DNA reads TGTGCCAGCTCACCCGGGGTCATGCGGGATTCACCCCTCCACTTT. Translation: CASSPGVMRDSPLHF.

The gene calls are TRBV7-3 and TRBJ2-7; the D gene is possibly TRBD2 (5 bases). V was clipped by 0 bases and J by 4 bases, with 7 bases between them. The CDR3 runs to 13 residues. Germline lookup yields CDR1 SGHTA and CDR2 FQGTGA. The CDR3 DNA sequence: TGTGCCAGCAGCTTAACGCCGGGGTACGAGCAGTACTTC. Translation gives CASSLTPGYEQYF.

This chain connects TRBV2 to TRBJ1-6, with D unclear. Trimming took 5 bases from V and 0 from J, leaving 11 bases between them. This CDR3 comprises 16 residues. CDR1 is SNHLY and CDR2 is FYNNEI in the germline V gene. The CDR3 region is CASSFTLSSYNSPLHF. CDR3 DNA: TGTGCCAGCAGTTTCACCCTGAGCTCCTATAATTCACCCCTCCACTTT.

CDR3 nucleotides: TGTGCCACCGAGGGGGACGGGGAGCTGTTTTTT. This gives the protein CATEGDGELFF. The V gene is TRBV24-1, the J gene TRBJ2-2; D may be TRBD1 (6 bases). The CDR3 spans 11 residues. Germline V lookup: CDR1 KGHDR, CDR2 SFDVKD. Between the trimmed V and J ends, which lost 9 bases and 7 bases, there was a span of 8 bases.

V usage is TRBV5-6 and J usage is TRBJ1-5, with 7 bases identical to TRBD1. CDR3 size: 15 residues. Trimming removed 4 bases from V and 5 bases from J; junction bases left unmatched: 9. Germline assignment: CDR1 SGHDT and CDR2 YYEEEE. The CDR3 is CASSVITGADQPQHF. Here the CDR3 DNA reads TGTGCCAGCAGCGTTATCACAGGGGCCGATCAGCCCCAGCATTTT.

The rearrangement uses TRBV19 and TRBJ1-3, with D hard to call. Germline V gene sequence: CDR1 LNHDA, CDR2 SQIVND (reference sequence). This CDR3 is built from 15 residues. Trimming removed 3 bases from V and 4 bases from J, with 13 bases in between. This CDR3 is CASSITAGSGNTIYF. CDR3 DNA sequence: TGTGCCAGTAGTATTACGGCGGGGAGCGGAAACACCATATATTTT.

This chain links TRBV13 with TRBJ2-3, with 11 bases aligning to TRBD2. Germline trimming cut 5 bases from V and 5 bases from J; bases unmatched to any gene: 9. The CDR3 contains 16 residues. Germline V CDR1 and CDR2: PRHDT, FYEKMQ (reference sequence). The DNA for the CDR3 is TGTGCCAGCAGCCCCACGACTAGCGGGGAGATAGATACGCAGTATTTT. It codes for CASSPTTSGEIDTQYF.

V usage is TRBV2 and J usage is TRBJ2-1; TRBD2 aligns across 9 bases. V gave up 1 base and J gave up 2 bases; unmatched junction bases: 6. The CDR3 length is 17 residues. CDR1 is SNHLY, CDR2 FYNNEI, per germline. The CDR3 protein is CASSEGLAGAPYNEQFF. CDR3 nucleotides: TGTGCCAGCAGTGAAGGATTAGCGGGGGCGCCCTACAATGAGCAGTTCTTC.

This sequence joins TRBV3-1 (or the pseudogene TRBV3-2) and TRBJ2-7, with D maybe TRBD1 (5 bases). The CDR3 runs 16 residues. The germline V gene has CDR1 LGHDT and CDR2 YNNKEL (reference sequence). Trimming pared 1 base from V and 3 bases from J, leaving 16 bases between. The CDR3 DNA reads TGTGCCAGCAGCCAAGGTAGTATTGTAGGGGTCTACGAGCAGTACTTC. It encodes CASSQGSIVGVYEQYF.

The genes are TRBV5-4 and TRBJ2-1; D is perhaps TRBD1 (5 bases). V shed 1 base and J shed 8 bases, with 13 bases lying between them. CDR1 and CDR2 from the germline V gene are SGHNT and YYREEE (reference sequence). The CDR3 extends over 14 amino acids. CDR3 residues: CASSLSQVVHEQFF. The CDR3 DNA reads as TGTGCCAGCAGCTTGTCACAGGTTGTCCATGAGCAGTTCTTC.

J is TRBJ2-1 and V is TRBV6-6; TRBD2 aligns across 11 bases. J gave up 1 base and V 5 bases, and 25 bases lay outside the gene matches. The CDR3 is made up of 23 amino acids. Germline V CDR1 and CDR2: MNHNY, SVGAGI (reference sequence). The CDR3 DNA is TGTGCCAGCAGTCGATACCCCCCTCAGGTAGCGGGGGGGCCAACGACGTCCTACAATGAGCAGTTCTTC. Translating it yields CASSRYPPQVAGGPTTSYNEQFF.

The CDR3 here is CASSLGALRSPLHF. In DNA form, the CDR3 reads TGTGCCAGCAGCTTAGGGGCATTGCGTTCACCCCTCCACTTT. The chain couples TRBV7-2 to TRBJ1-6; no reliable D call. This CDR3 has 14 residues. CDR1 is SGHTA, CDR2 FQGNSA, per germline. Trimming stripped 1 base from V and 9 bases from J, with 10 bases between.